The text below deals with one T cell receptor beta chain. This clonotype was observed a few times. Its recognized antigen is unknown. No much larger clonotype is one base removed from it; base qualities were not supplied. The sample comes from a study of T cell repertoires in cytomegalovirus infection (dated by TCRdb to the late 2010s). With respect to the entire study: The HLA type of each donor mattered for the analysis, because public TCR beta signatures pointed to carriage of CMV infection along with the matching HLA type.

Broader findings and caveats from the paper: The ex vivo response was dominated by HLA-C-restricted CMV-specific TCR beta clonotypes, and the single most frequent clonotype in two of eight donors was supplied by these HLA-C-restricted clonotypes. Carriers of CMV infection plus the relevant HLA type were discriminated by the cumulative frequency of public TCR beta family members in the study cohort and in an independent approximately 360-donor cohort.

Including cysteine and phenylalanine, the CDR3 has 14 amino acids. Of the read, only the CDR3 DNA is kept; its 42 bases are in frame from base 1. V loses 4 bases at its end and J loses 2 bases; junction bases beyond the gene matches: 4. According to the germline V gene, CDR1 reads MNHEY and CDR2 reads SVGAGI. The sequencer listed for this sample is Illumina HiSeq 1500. Using fastp at Q25 and MiXCR, TCRdb reprocessed the public reads and kept productive beta chains. For every CDR3 protein sequence, its rows merge into one entry that carries the most common genes and DNA. Here the sample has roughly 640,000 distinct CDR3 sequences; about 24% occur a single time. The ten largest clones represent 8% of the sample.

Recombination connected TRBV6-5 to TRBJ1-1, and 7 bases in between align with TRBD1. The sequence was collected from a human donor in good health (CMV status not recorded). Some clones in this sample may be carry-over from other donors' samples. Input material: CD8+ T cells from PBMCs. In nucleotides, the sequence is TGTGCCAGCAGTTTCACAGGGGATAACACTGAAGCTTTCTTT. It is translated as CASSFTGDNTEAFF.